This T cell receptor (beta chain) is from a study of CD4 T cells in relation to SARS-CoV-2 and coronaviruses. Study information: Crossreactive spike epitopes shared across donors were mapped to their HLA restriction.

This CDR3 is 12 amino acids long. Germline V CDR1 and CDR2: GTSNPN, SVGIG (reference sequence). The unexposed donors gave CD4+ T cells in about 2010-2019, prior to COVID-19. CD4 enrichment then naive enrichment separated naive from memory CD4+ cells. Clones were sequenced by immunoSEQ multiplex PCR, and TCRdb holds only the in-frame ones, with some missing. The table lists some 68,000 clones, 93% of them singletons, with 0.23% in the top ten. Sequencing was done on a sample of naive CD4+ T cells from PBMCs. Documented subset: naive CD4+ T cells isolated by negative enrichment. This sequence joins TRBV30 and TRBJ2-3, with D perhaps TRBD2 (5 bases). The receptor's source is a human donor in good health. CDR3: CAASPYTDTQYF. Written as DNA, the CDR3 is TGTGCTGCTAGCCCGTACACAGATACGCAGTATTTT.